The 20 T cell receptor beta chains presented below share a single source sample, sequenced in a study of T-cell reconstitution after alpha-beta-depleted transplantation in children. Unique molecular identifiers featured in how the TCRbeta library was prepared. MiXCR, applied by TCRdb to the PCR reads, yields one record per CDR3 protein. The table shows 70,000 to 95,000 distinct CDR3 sequences, with 12% occurring only once. Material: PBMCs from the stem cell graft donor, obtained from the stem cell graft. The receptor source for this set is a human donor who donated a stem cell graft to a child with inherited bone marrow failure.

This clonotype was counted many times. V is TRBV18 and J is TRBJ2-7, with unresolved D. Germline V gene sequence: CDR1 KGHSH, CDR2 LQKENI. The CDR3 covers 13 residues. V was shortened by 3 bases and J by 3 bases, with 9 bases between the two germline ends. The CDR3 coding sequence is TGTGCCAGCTCACCGCCGTCCAGCTACGAGCAGTACTTC. It encodes CASSPPSSYEQYF.

There are many counts of this clonotype. The V call is TRBV5-1, the J call TRBJ2-3, with 13 nucleotides matching TRBD2. Germline CDR1 and CDR2: SGHRS and YFSETQ. J lost 2 bases, V lost 7 bases, and 13 bases had no gene match. CDR3 length equals 18 residues. CDR3 protein: CASSPGLAGTAPTDTQYF. CDR3 in DNA: TGCGCCAGCTCTCCGGGACTAGCGGGAACCGCCCCCACAGATACGCAGTATTTT.

The chain recombines TRBV3-1 with TRBJ2-2; D is ambiguous. CDR1 and CDR2 from the germline V gene are LGHDT and YNNKEL (reference sequence). V was shortened by 8 bases and J by 2 bases, with 12 bases between the two germline ends. The CDR3 consists of 14 residues. CDR3 nucleotide sequence: TGTGCCAGCCAGAAAGGGCGAAACACCGGGGAGCTGTTTTTT. It encodes CASQKGRNTGELFF.

This clonotype was seen more than once but under ten times. The genes are TRBV27 and TRBJ2-5, with D unclear. Trimming cost V 2 bases and J 2 bases, with 9 bases left between them. CDR3 length equals 14 residues. Germline loops: CDR1 MNHEY, CDR2 SMNVEV (reference sequence). The CDR3 is CASSLLGVQETQYF. Here the CDR3 DNA reads TGTGCCAGCAGTTTACTTGGGGTTCAAGAGACCCAGTACTTC.

This clonotype was detected ten times or more. The gene calls are TRBV4-3 and TRBJ2-3, with D possibly being TRBD1 (6 bases). This CDR3 contains 14 residues. With 0 bases removed from V and 5 bases from J, the gap between germline ends came to 9 bases. Germline values: CDR1 LGHNA, CDR2 YSLEER. DNA for the CDR3: TGCGCCAGCAGCCAAGACAGGGGTGGAGATACGCAGTATTTT. Translated, it gives CASSQDRGGDTQYF.

This chain links TRBV7-9 with TRBJ2-1; 11 bases are shared with TRBD2. V shed 5 bases and J 6 bases; nucleotides not matched to a gene: 6. The germline V gene has CDR1 SEHNR and CDR2 FQNEAQ (reference sequence). This CDR3 has 15 amino acids. The CDR3, as DNA: TGTGCCAGCAGCGTAACTAGCGGGAGTAGCAATGAGCAGTTCTTC. Amino acids: CASSVTSGSSNEQFF. The full variable domain, in which reference TRBV7-9 and TRBJ2-1 provide the parts outside the CDR3, is DTGVSQNPRHKITKRGQNVTFRCDPISEHNRLYWYRQTLGQGPEFLTYFQNEAQLEKSRLLSDRFSAERPKGSFSTLEIQRTEQGDSAMYLCASSVTSGSSNEQFFGPGTRLTVL.

The chain uses TRBV5-1 and TRBJ1-4; TRBD1 aligns across 9 bases. V lost 0 bases, J lost 7 bases, and 10 bases stayed unmatched. Germline assignment: CDR1 SGHRS and CDR2 YFSETQ. The CDR3 contains 17 residues. The CDR3 bases are TGCGCCAGCAGCTTGGAGGTTTTGGGACAGGGAGGTGAAAAACTGTTTTTT. Protein: CASSLEVLGQGGEKLFF.

This clonotype was seen a few times. This sequence joins TRBV3-1 and TRBJ2-7; D tentatively fits TRBD1 or TRBD2 (5 bases each). The CDR3 is made up of 16 amino acids. Germline CDR1 reads LGHDT; CDR2 reads YNNKEL (reference sequence). Deletions cut 1 base from V and 2 bases from J, with 15 bases between. CDR3 region: CASSQGVGDRTYEQYF. CDR3 sequence (DNA): TGTGCCAGCAGCCAAGGGGTTGGGGACCGAACCTACGAGCAGTACTTC.

This clonotype was seen repeatedly, ten times or more. The chain carries TRBV9 and TRBJ2-7; no firm D call. Looked up from germline, CDR1 is SGDLS and CDR2 is YYNGEE. The CDR3 is 14 residues long. V was clipped by 4 bases and J by 1 base, with 12 bases between them. This CDR3 is CASSLDRTSYEQYF. Here the CDR3 DNA reads TGTGCCAGCAGCCTGGACCGCACTTCCTACGAGCAGTACTTC.

This clonotype was detected only a few times. The chain is built from TRBV5-1 and TRBJ1-2; D is undetermined. Germline V gene sequence: CDR1 SGHRS, CDR2 YFSETQ. The V and J ends lost 4 bases and 8 bases respectively, with 12 bases between them. This CDR3 is 12 amino acids long. CDR3 sequence: CASSLSSGGYTF. The CDR3, as DNA: TGCGCCAGCAGCCTCTCCTCGGGAGGCTACACCTTC.

The chain links TRBV5-5 to TRBJ2-1, with unresolved D. Trimming cost V 2 bases and J 3 bases, with 18 bases left between them. CDR1 SGHKS and CDR2 YYEKEE come from the germline V gene (reference sequence). The CDR3 spans 17 residues. CDR3 in amino acids: CASSFGRFYEVYNEQFF. In DNA, the CDR3 is TGTGCCAGCAGCTTTGGCAGGTTCTACGAGGTCTACAATGAGCAGTTCTTC.

This clonotype has ten or more counts. V and J are TRBV3-1 and TRBJ1-2, with D unclear. Germline CDR1 reads LGHDT; CDR2 reads YNNKEL (reference sequence). The CDR3 has 12 residues. V was clipped by 2 bases and J by 8 bases, with 9 bases between them. The CDR3 sequence is CASSQPRRGYTF. The CDR3 bases are TGTGCCAGCAGCCAACCGCGACGAGGCTACACCTTC.

This clonotype has a count of ten or more. V is TRBV12-3 or TRBV12-4 and J is TRBJ1-5; TRBD1 agrees at 10 bases. The CDR3 length is 16 residues. Germline trimming cut 1 base from V and 4 bases from J; bases unmatched to any gene: 4. The DNA of the CDR3 is TGTGCCAGCAGTTTAGGGGGACAGGGGTTTAATCAGCCCCAGCATTTT. Residues: CASSLGGQGFNQPQHF.

This clonotype was seen many times. J is TRBJ2-1 and V is TRBV5-6; D may be TRBD2 (6 bases). V was clipped by 1 base and J by 4 bases, with 9 bases between them. This CDR3 contains 14 residues. Germline loops: CDR1 SGHDT, CDR2 YYEEEE. This CDR3 reads CASSLSGVYNEQFF. In DNA, the CDR3 is TGTGCCAGCAGCTTGTCGGGGGTATACAATGAGCAGTTCTTC.

This clonotype appeared many times. The V gene is TRBV5-1, the J gene TRBJ2-1; tentative D call: TRBD1 (5 bases). The V gene lost 0 bases and the J gene lost 8 bases, with 12 bases spanning the gap. The CDR3 sequence is 14 residues long. Germline V gene data show CDR1 as SGHRS and CDR2 as YFSETQ. The CDR3 nucleotides read TGCGCCAGCAGCTTGGGAGGAAGGGGCGATGAGCAGTTCTTC. It yields the protein CASSLGGRGDEQFF. Full variable domain (rest looked up from reference TRBV5-1 and TRBJ2-1): KAGVTQTPRYLIKTRGQQVTLSCSPISGHRSVSWYQQTPGQGLQFLFEYFSETQRNKGNFPGRFSGRQFSNSRSEMNVSTLELGDSALYLCASSLGGRGDEQFFGPGTRLTVL.

A few counts support this clonotype. CDR3 DNA sequence: TGCAGTGCTAGCCCTAGACTAGCGGGGGAAGATGAGCAGTTCTTC. The encoded protein is CSASPRLAGEDEQFF. The V call is TRBV20-1, the J call TRBJ2-1; TRBD2 matches at 12 bases. Looked up from germline, CDR1 is DFQATT and CDR2 is SNEGSKA (reference sequence). The junction had 8 bases not matched to a gene; V was cut back by 3 bases and J by 8 bases. The CDR3 runs 15 residues.

This clonotype was picked up a small number of times. The chain links TRBV25-1 to TRBJ1-1; D not certain. The CDR3 totals 13 residues. V lost 2 bases, J lost 3 bases, and 7 bases lay in between. Germline CDR1 MGHDK, CDR2 SYGVNS. CDR3 DNA sequence: TGTGCCAGCAGTGAAAGGCGGGACACTGAAGCTTTCTTT. It encodes CASSERRDTEAFF.

This clonotype was picked up a small number of times. The chain has TRBV7-2 and TRBJ2-3, with D possibly TRBD2 on 5 matching bases. The germline V gene has CDR1 SGHTA and CDR2 FQGNSA. The V and J ends lost 6 bases and 2 bases respectively, with 12 bases between them. The CDR3 length is 14 residues. The CDR3 DNA is TGTGCCAGCAGACTCGAGGGTACCACAGATACGCAGTATTTT. Translating gives CASRLEGTTDTQYF.

Many counts were recorded for this clonotype. This rearrangement joins TRBV7-9 to TRBJ1-4, with 7 bases aligning to TRBD1. Germline V lookup: CDR1 SEHNR, CDR2 FQNEAQ (reference sequence). Germline trimming cut 8 bases from V and 4 bases from J; bases unmatched to any gene: 19. CDR3 length: 18 residues. For the CDR3, the DNA is TGTGCCAGCGGAAGTGGGGGACAGTTAACCCCTTTTAATGAAAAACTGTTTTTT. Protein: CASGSGGQLTPFNEKLFF.

This clonotype was seen ten or more times. The chain employs TRBV7-2 and TRBJ1-2; 8 positions match TRBD1. Germline-derived CDR1 and CDR2 are SGHTA and FQGNSA. Trimming took 3 bases from V and 5 from J; bases not matched to a gene: 8. The CDR3 has 15 amino acids. In DNA, the CDR3 is TGTGCCAGCAGCTTGGGCGGCCAGGGGGCATATGGCTACACCTTC. Its translation is CASSLGGQGAYGYTF.